What follows are 25 T cell receptor beta chains derived from one specimen sequenced in a study of OX40 agonist ivuxolimab in advanced cancers. Produced via immunoSEQ multiplex PCR; TCRdb's table is partial and in-frame only. In the table there are around 53,000 clones, roughly 85% of which are singletons. Source: CD4+ or CD8+ T cells sorted from blood, taken in a trial of the OX40 agonist ivuxolimab. These receptors were taken from an adult with an advanced solid tumor such as melanoma, head and neck, liver or kidney cancer.

The rearrangement joins TRBV23-1 to TRBJ2-7; 8 bases line up with TRBD1. TRBV23-1 is an open reading frame, and its role is uncertain. There are 14 residues in the CDR3. V lost 4 bases, J lost 6 bases, and 8 bases stayed unmatched. For the CDR3, the DNA is TGCGCCAGCAGTCCTTGGACAGGGTTAGGCGAGCAGTACGTC. Protein product: CASSPWTGLGEQYV.

This clone is classed as medium-sized (0.01 to 0.1%). CDR3 nucleotides: TGTGCCAGCAGCCCACACCCGGAGACAGGGGGCCCCTCCTACGAGCAGTACGTC. This gives the protein CASSPHPETGGPSYEQYV. This chain links TRBV7-2 with TRBJ2-7; 10 nucleotides agree with TRBD1. The CDR3 is 18 residues long. J lost 0 bases, V lost 5 bases, and 13 bases had no gene match. Germline V gene lookup returns CDR1 SGHTA and CDR2 FQGNSA.

CDR3 sequence reads: CSVEWEGGETQYF. CDR3 bases: TGCAGCGTTGAATGGGAGGGTGGGGAGACCCAGTACTTC. The chain couples TRBV29-1 to TRBJ2-5; 7 bases align to TRBD2. There are 13 residues in the CDR3. CDR1 and CDR2 (germline): SQVTM, ANQGSEA. With V trimmed by 2 bases and J by 5 bases, 5 bases remained unmatched.

This sequence joins TRBV25-1 and TRBJ1-5; D gene ambiguous. Germline assignment: CDR1 MGHDK and CDR2 SYGVNS. The CDR3 covers 14 residues. Trimming removed 4 bases at V and 5 bases at J, with 12 bases between. The CDR3 region has the DNA TGTGCCAGCAGTGGTGTGGGGTTGGATCAGCCCCAGCATTTT. This codes for CASSGVGLDQPQHF.

The rearrangement links TRBV10-2 to TRBJ2-1; 8 positions match TRBD2. The V gene's germline CDR1 is WSHSY and CDR2 SAAADI. V was clipped by 6 bases and J by 4 bases; unmatched bases: 5. CDR3 length: 14 amino acids. CDR3 region: CASSSGGPYNEQFF. The CDR3 nucleotides read TGCGCCAGCAGCAGCGGGGGCCCTTACAATGAGCAGTTCTTC.

This chain connects TRBV4-2 to TRBJ1-1, with TRBD1 matching over 11 bases. Germline V gene lookup returns CDR1 LGHNA and CDR2 YNFKEQ. The CDR3 runs to 14 residues. V was clipped by 4 bases and J by 4 bases; unmatched bases: 2. CDR3 nucleotides: TGTGCCAGCAGCCGAGGACAGGGGGCCACTGAAGCTTTCTTT. Its translation: CASSRGQGATEAFF.

This clone has a count of ten or more. The identical CDR3 is also encoded by other nucleotide sequences in the sample. This rearrangement joins TRBV7-2 to TRBJ2-1, with D hard to call. V was shortened by 3 bases and J by 0 bases, with 3 bases between the two germline ends. The CDR3 covers 13 residues. In germline, CDR1 is SGHTA, CDR2 FQGNSA. CDR3 protein: CASSFSSYNEQFF. The CDR3 bases are TGTGCCAGCAGCTTCAGCTCCTACAATGAGCAGTTCTTC.

The chain recombines TRBV4-2 with TRBJ1-2, with D unclear. The CDR3 is 11 amino acids. Per the germline V gene, CDR1 is LGHNA and CDR2 is YNFKEQ. The V and J ends lost 2 bases and 5 bases respectively, with 3 bases between them. As DNA, the CDR3 is TGTGCCAGCAGCCAATCTTATGGCTACACCTTC. Protein sequence: CASSQSYGYTF.

V is TRBV4-1 and J is TRBJ2-2; D is unclear. The CDR3 length is 16 residues. Trimming left V 0 bases short and J 2 bases short, with 10 bases between. The germline gives CDR1 MGHRA, CDR2 YSYEKL. The CDR3 spells CASSQEDGVNTGELFF. The CDR3 nucleotides read TGCGCCAGCAGCCAAGAGGACGGAGTTAACACCGGGGAGCTGTTTTTT.

The chain combines TRBV28 with TRBJ2-2; the match to TRBD2 covers 8 bases. CDR3 length equals 15 residues. Per the germline V gene, CDR1 is MDHEN and CDR2 is SYDVKM. V shed 8 bases, J shed 3 bases, and the junction held 8 bases outside the gene matches. As DNA, the CDR3 is TGTGCCAGCGGGCTGGCGGGGGGATACACCGGGGAGCTGTTTTTT. Translated, it gives CASGLAGGYTGELFF.

This chain links TRBV9 with TRBJ1-1; TRBD1 matches at 9 bases. The germline V gene has CDR1 SGDLS and CDR2 YYNGEE. CDR3 length equals 17 residues. Germline trimming cut 3 bases from V and 2 bases from J; bases unmatched to any gene: 11. In nucleotides, the CDR3 is TGTGCCAGCAGCGACGGACAGGGGAGATGGGGCAACACTGAAGCTTTCTTT. This translates into CASSDGQGRWGNTEAFF.

This clone appeared once. This chain links TRBV11-2 with TRBJ1-1; TRBD1 might be the D (6 bases). V was cut by 2 bases and J by 5 bases, with 21 bases left in between. CDR1 and CDR2 (germline): SGHAT, FQNNGV. The CDR3 is 17 residues long. The CDR3 is CASSLFGQGSRGTEAFF. The CDR3 nucleotides read TGTGCCAGCAGCTTATTTGGGCAGGGGAGTCGGGGAACTGAAGCTTTCTTT.

This chain connects TRBV10-1 to TRBJ2-2; no clear D. The CDR3 spans 10 residues. Trimming cost V 11 bases and J 5 bases, with 6 bases left between them. CDR1 WNHNN and CDR2 SYGVQD come from the germline V gene (reference sequence). The CDR3 nucleotides are TGCGCCGTAGGGACCGGGGAGCTGTTTTTT. It specifies CAVGTGELFF.

The rearrangement uses TRBV19 and TRBJ1-5; D ambiguous. CDR1 is LNHDA and CDR2 is SQIVND in the germline V gene (reference sequence). There are 12 residues in the CDR3. V lost 7 bases, J lost 7 bases, and 11 bases lay in between. The CDR3 bases are TGTGCCAGTAAGGAGGGTCCCCAGCCCCAGCATTTT. Its protein is CASKEGPQPQHF.

V and J are TRBV4-2 and TRBJ2-7, with 9 bases matching TRBD2. The CDR3 spans 15 residues. Unmatched junction bases numbered 3, after V lost 3 bases and J lost 0 bases. Germline loops: CDR1 LGHNA, CDR2 YNFKEQ. The CDR3 bases are TGTGCCAGCAGCCATCTAGCGGGGAGCTCCTACGAGCAGTACTTC. This encodes CASSHLAGSSYEQYF.

The gene calls are TRBV11-2 and TRBJ2-3, with D unclear. CDR1 and CDR2 (germline): SGHAT, FQNNGV. Trimming stripped 3 bases from V and 1 base from J, with 11 bases between. The CDR3 is 15 residues long. CDR3 amino acids: CASSFTQLGTDTQYF. DNA of the CDR3: TGTGCCAGCAGCTTCACTCAGCTTGGCACAGATACGCAGTATTTT.

The chain combines TRBV4-3 with TRBJ1-5, with D possibly matching TRBD1 (5 bases). In germline, CDR1 is LGHNA, CDR2 YSLEER. CDR3 size: 16 residues. V lost 4 bases, J lost 2 bases, and 15 bases lay in between. The CDR3: CASSLSRVRGNQPQHF. DNA of the CDR3: TGCGCCAGCAGCCTTAGCAGGGTGAGGGGCAATCAGCCCCAGCATTTT.

The V call is TRBV27, the J call TRBJ2-3; tentatively, D is TRBD2 (5 bases). CDR1 MNHEY and CDR2 SMNVEV come from the germline V gene (reference sequence). V gave up 5 bases and J gave up 7 bases, with 13 bases separating them. CDR3 size: 13 residues. In nucleotides, the CDR3 is TGTGCCAGCAGTCCCTCGGGGAGAAATACGCAGTATTTT. Protein product: CASSPSGRNTQYF.

J is TRBJ2-4 and V is TRBV30; 9 bases align to TRBD2. The germline V gene encodes CDR1 GTSNPN and CDR2 SVGIG (reference sequence). This CDR3 region has 15 residues. V shed 2 bases and J 6 bases; nucleotides not matched to a gene: 8. CDR3 loop: CAWSRGLARGNIQYF. CDR3 DNA sequence: TGTGCCTGGAGTAGAGGACTAGCGAGGGGAAACATTCAGTACTTC. The variable domain in full, completed from reference TRBV30 and TRBJ2-4, reads SQTIHQWPATLVQPVGSPLSLECTVEGTSNPNLYWYRQAAGRGLQLLFYSVGIGQISSEVPQNLSASRPQDRQFILSSKKLLLSDSGFYLCAWSRGLARGNIQYFGAGTRLSVL.

The chain recombines TRBV4-2 with TRBJ1-2; D is perhaps TRBD1 (6 bases). CDR1 is LGHNA and CDR2 is YNFKEQ in the germline V gene. V was shortened by 0 bases and J by 8 bases, with 13 bases between the two germline ends. The CDR3 has 14 amino acids. As DNA, the CDR3 is TGTGCCAGCAGCCAAGAAAGGGGGGCGTACGGCTACACCTTC. Its translation: CASSQERGAYGYTF.

V gene TRBV19 combines with J gene TRBJ2-1, with 7 bases matching TRBD1. This CDR3 is 15 amino acids long. V shed 6 bases, J shed 4 bases, and the junction held 9 bases outside the gene matches. CDR1 and CDR2 (germline): LNHDA, SQIVND (reference sequence). CDR3 coding DNA: TGTGCCAGTAGCACACAGGGGCAGGGGTACAATGAGCAGTTCTTC. It translates to CASSTQGQGYNEQFF.

J is TRBJ2-1 and V is TRBV2; 10 positions agree with TRBD2. Losses at the gene ends were 2 bases for V and 7 bases for J; bases not matched to a gene: 2. CDR3 size: 14 residues. CDR1 SNHLY and CDR2 FYNNEI come from the germline V gene. The CDR3 bases are TGTGCCAGCAGTGAAAGCGGGGGGGAAAATGAGCAGTTCTTC. The encoded protein is CASSESGGENEQFF.

This clone has only a few counts. The rearrangement uses TRBV9 and TRBJ2-1, with D perhaps being TRBD1 or TRBD2 (6 bases each). Trimming cost V 7 bases and J 5 bases, with 31 bases left between them. CDR1 and CDR2 from the germline V gene are SGDLS and YYNGEE. This CDR3 region has 19 residues. The CDR3 spells CASAGTGASGDTPNNEQFF. The CDR3, as DNA: TGTGCCAGCGCCGGAACCGGGGCATCGGGGGACACCCCAAACAATGAGCAGTTCTTC.

On this clone itself: A junction end diverges from the germline sequence, so it may reflect a read error. The V and J genes are TRBV15 and TRBJ1-2; D is uncertain. Germline V gives CDR1 LNHNV, CDR2 YYDKDF (reference sequence). This CDR3 comprises 13 residues. CDR3 sequence (DNA): TGTGCCACCGGCAGCTCTTGGGGCTATGGCTACACCTTC. Translated, it gives CATGSSWGYGYTF.

The chain employs TRBV7-2 and TRBJ2-5; 11 bases are shared with TRBD2. Trimming removed 5 bases from V and 1 base from J; junction bases left unmatched: 9. CDR1 is SGHTA, CDR2 FQGNSA, per germline. The CDR3 loop spans 17 amino acids. CDR3 protein: CASSARLAGGLQETQYF. CDR3 nucleotides: TGTGCCAGCAGCGCGCGTCTAGCGGGGGGCCTCCAAGAGACCCAGTACTTC. Complete variable domain (other parts from reference TRBV7-2 and TRBJ2-5): GAGVSQSPSNKVTEKGKDVELRCDPISGHTALYWYRQSLGQGLEFLIYFQGNSAPDKSGLPSDRFSAERTGGSVSTLTIQRTQQEDSAVYLCASSARLAGGLQETQYFGPGTRLLVL.